These 18 T cell receptor beta chains were all obtained from the same sample, sequenced in a study of blood T cells in healthy people across ages. With a J-beta primer mix and a sample-barcoded 5' primer, a second PCR ran about 7 to 12 cycles. TCRdb re-called the 5' RACE reads through MiXCR, storing one row per CDR3 protein. The table has hundreds of thousands of distinct CDR3 sequences, roughly 56% seen once. The source material was blood. The receptors originated from a man aged 40-55 years in good health.

The chain links TRBV25-1 to TRBJ2-5; perhaps TRBD2 as D (6 bases). Trimming removed 3 bases at V and 4 bases at J, with 12 bases between. The CDR3 consists of 14 residues. Germline-derived CDR1 and CDR2 are MGHDK and SYGVNS. CDR3: CASSDWGDAETQYF. The CDR3 region has the DNA TGTGCCAGCAGTGATTGGGGGGATGCAGAGACCCAGTACTTC. The full variable domain, with the rest looked up from reference TRBV25-1 and TRBJ2-5, is EADIYQTPRYLVIGTGKKITLECSQTMGHDKMYWYQQDPGMELHLIHYSYGVNSTEKGDLSSESTVSRIRTEHFPLTLESARPSHTSQYLCASSDWGDAETQYFGPGTRLLVL.

J is TRBJ2-3 and V is TRBV20-1; TRBD1 matches 7 bases. Germline CDR1 is DFQATT and CDR2 is SNEGSKA (reference sequence). CDR3 length: 13 residues. Trimming took 7 bases from V and 1 from J; bases not matched to a gene: 5. CDR3 loop: CSVGQIRTDTQYF. The CDR3 DNA reads as TGCAGTGTGGGACAGATTCGCACAGATACGCAGTATTTT.

This clonotype was detected only a few times. This chain joins TRBV7-2 and TRBJ2-7; 11 nucleotides agree with TRBD2. The V gene end was trimmed by 4 bases and the J gene end by 7 bases; junction bases not matched to a gene: 12. Looked up from germline, CDR1 is SGHTA and CDR2 is FQGNSA. This CDR3 comprises 16 residues. CDR3 bases: TGTGCCAGCAGCTCCCGAATACTAGCGGGAGCAGGGGAGCAGTACTTC. This sequence encodes CASSSRILAGAGEQYF.

This chain uses TRBV6-5 with TRBJ2-5; 9 nucleotides agree with TRBD2. The length of the CDR3 is 13 residues. Germline CDR1 MNHEY, CDR2 SVGAGI. The ends lost 5 bases at V and 7 bases at J; junction bases unmatched: 5. CDR3 amino acids: CASSGTSLGTQYF. CDR3 bases: TGTGCCAGCAGTGGGACTAGCCTAGGGACCCAGTACTTC.

This chain joins TRBV29-1 and TRBJ2-3; 7 nucleotides align to TRBD2. CDR3 size: 13 residues. V shed 4 bases, J shed 9 bases, and the junction held 10 bases outside the gene matches. CDR1 is SQVTM, CDR2 ANQGSEA, per germline. The CDR3 region has the DNA TGCAGCGTTGGTGGGGGTTCCGGGGGGACGCAGTATTTT. It is translated as CSVGGGSGGTQYF.

J is TRBJ2-1 and V is TRBV6-5, with D perhaps TRBD1 or TRBD2 (5 bases each). Germline V gene data show CDR1 as MNHEY and CDR2 as SVGAGI. The CDR3 is 13 amino acids. Trimming took 2 bases from V and 6 from J, leaving 8 bases between them. CDR3 coding DNA: TGTGCCAGCAGTTACGGGGGTTTCAATGAGCAGTTCTTC. Residues: CASSYGGFNEQFF.

The chain carries TRBV20-1 and TRBJ2-5; TRBD2 agrees at 12 bases. The J call may be mistaken, given a closer DNA end match to TRBJ2-7. Germline lookup yields CDR1 DFQATT and CDR2 SNEGSKA (reference sequence). The CDR3 contains 17 residues. CDR3 sequence reads: CSAGPLSSGRETYEQYF. Here the CDR3 DNA reads TGCAGTGCTGGGCCTTTATCTAGCGGGAGGGAAACCTACGAGCAGTACTTC.

The genes are TRBV9 and TRBJ2-7; D may be TRBD2 (6 bases). The V gene's germline CDR1 is SGDLS and CDR2 YYNGEE. The ends were cut back, 3 bases at V and 2 bases at J, with 12 bases in the middle. The CDR3 covers 14 residues. The CDR3: CASSAGGIPYEQYF. In nucleotides, the CDR3 is TGTGCCAGCAGCGCCGGAGGGATCCCCTACGAGCAGTACTTC.

The CDR3, as DNA: TGTGCCATCAGGGGAGGTACTAGCGGGAGAGACCTCGGGGCAGATACGCAGTATTTT. Translating gives CAIRGGTSGRDLGADTQYF. This sequence joins TRBV10-3 and TRBJ2-3; 11 bases line up with TRBD2. CDR3 size: 19 residues. J was trimmed by 4 bases and V by 6 bases; bases with no gene match: 18. In germline, CDR1 is ENHRY, CDR2 SYGVKD.

This clonotype was detected only a few times. V gene TRBV20-1 combines with J gene TRBJ2-5, with 7 bases that match TRBD2. CDR1 is DFQATT and CDR2 is SNEGSKA in the germline V gene (reference sequence). The CDR3 spans 14 residues. V gave up 5 bases and J gave up 2 bases; unmatched junction bases: 8. The CDR3 protein is CSAPKAGAQETQYF. CDR3 nucleotides: TGCAGTGCTCCCAAGGCGGGAGCTCAAGAGACCCAGTACTTC.

The chain's CDR3 is CASSLISEQPQHF. The CDR3 bases are TGTGCCAGCAGCTTGATTAGTGAGCAGCCCCAGCATTTT. The chain joins TRBV5-6 to TRBJ1-5; no clear D. The V gene's germline CDR1 is SGHDT and CDR2 YYEEEE. The length of the CDR3 is 13 residues. The V gene lost 1 base and the J gene lost 7 bases, with 9 bases spanning the gap. Drawing the rest from reference TRBV5-6 and TRBJ1-5, the complete variable domain is DAGVTQSPTHLIKTRGQQVTLRCSPKSGHDTVSWYQQALGQGPQFIFQYYEEEERQRGNFPDRFSGHQFPNYSSELNVNALLLGDSALYLCASSLISEQPQHFGDGTRLSIL.

This clonotype appeared a few times. The chain combines TRBV29-1 with TRBJ1-5; D is uncertain. The CDR3 totals 12 residues. Germline assignment: CDR1 SQVTM and CDR2 ANQGSEA. The CDR3 DNA is TGCAGGAGGGCAGGTGCAGCTCAGCCCCAGCATTTT. It encodes CRRAGAAQPQHF.

This clonotype has a single count. The rearrangement links TRBV13 to TRBJ2-5, with D maybe TRBD1 (6 bases). With 5 bases removed from V and 5 bases from J, the gap between germline ends came to 18 bases. Germline V gene sequence: CDR1 PRHDT, CDR2 FYEKMQ (reference sequence). The CDR3 runs to 15 residues. Written as DNA, the CDR3 is TGTGCCAGCAGCCCCCCATGGACAGTCAAGGAGACCCAGTACTTC. It specifies CASSPPWTVKETQYF.

In its sample, this clonotype was seen a few times. This rearrangement joins TRBV5-1 to TRBJ2-6; D ambiguous. CDR1 is SGHRS, CDR2 YFSETQ, per germline. This CDR3 contains 17 residues. Trimming removed 1 base from V and 1 base from J, with 12 bases in between. The CDR3 loop is CASSLYFVRSGANVLTF. CDR3 coding DNA: TGCGCCAGCAGCTTGTACTTCGTGCGGTCTGGGGCCAACGTCCTGACTTTC.

The table lists this clonotype with a few counts. This chain connects TRBV6-2 or TRBV6-3 to TRBJ2-7, with a possible D match to TRBD1 (5 bases). CDR3 length: 16 amino acids. V was cut by 2 bases and J by 0 bases, with 14 bases left in between. Germline CDR1 MNHEY, CDR2 SVGEGT. The CDR3 DNA is TGTGCCAGCAGTTACGGCGACAGAGCAGTCTCCTACGAGCAGTACTTC. Protein: CASSYGDRAVSYEQYF.

J is TRBJ1-6 and V is TRBV3-1, with D possibly matching TRBD1 (6 bases). Germline V gene sequence: CDR1 LGHDT, CDR2 YNNKEL (reference sequence). The CDR3 is 20 amino acids. V lost 0 bases, J lost 7 bases, and 25 bases lay in between. The CDR3 region is CASSQDFGGHREFPNSPLHF. DNA of the CDR3: TGTGCCAGCAGCCAAGATTTTGGTGGTCACAGGGAATTCCCCAATTCACCCCTCCACTTT.

The chain uses TRBV9 and TRBJ2-3, with TRBD2 as a possible D gene (6 bases). Trimming cost V 0 bases and J 2 bases, with 10 bases left between them. CDR3 length: 15 residues. The V gene's germline CDR1 is SGDLS and CDR2 YYNGEE. The CDR3 is CASSVGGGITDTQYF. The CDR3 DNA reads TGTGCCAGCAGCGTAGGGGGCGGGATCACAGATACGCAGTATTTT.

The rearrangement joins TRBV28 to TRBJ2-3; D uncertain. Germline-derived CDR1 and CDR2 are MDHEN and SYDVKM. The CDR3 is 17 amino acids. The V and J ends lost 4 bases and 0 bases respectively, with 17 bases between them. CDR3 sequence (DNA): TGTGCCAGCAGTTCCCCTTTCCTACTATCTAGCACAGATACGCAGTATTTT. Amino acids: CASSSPFLLSSTDTQYF.